The 31 T cell receptor beta chains listed next were all sequenced from one sample in a study of blood T cell repertoires in COVID-19. Sequenced by immunoSEQ multiplex PCR; TCRdb stores in-frame clones only, minus some. The sample lists about 240,000 clones, around 80% occurring once. What was sequenced was peripheral blood. The receptors here all came from a woman aged 18 to 35 with acute or convalescent COVID-19.

This sequence joins TRBV11-2 and TRBJ1-4; maybe TRBD1 (6 bases). Trimming removed 4 bases at V and 6 bases at J, with 12 bases between. This CDR3 contains 14 residues. Per the germline V gene, CDR1 is SGHAT and CDR2 is FQNNGV. CDR3 coding DNA: TGTGCCAGCAGCTCCACAGGGAGGGATGAAAAACTGTTTTTT. Protein sequence: CASSSTGRDEKLFF.

The CDR3 DNA is TGTGCCAGCAGCGTTGGACAGTCCCGCCATCAGCCCCAGCATTTT. Its translation is CASSVGQSRHQPQHF. The rearrangement links TRBV9 to TRBJ1-5, with a possible D match to TRBD1 (6 bases). CDR1 is SGDLS, CDR2 YYNGEE, per germline. The CDR3 has 15 residues. V gave up 2 bases and J gave up 5 bases, with 14 bases separating them.

V usage is TRBV5-6 and J usage is TRBJ2-1, with a tentative D call TRBD2 (6 bases). Germline V gene data show CDR1 as SGHDT and CDR2 as YYEEEE. Trimming removed 0 bases from V and 0 bases from J, with 16 bases in between. This CDR3 is built from 18 residues. CDR3 nucleotides: TGTGCCAGCAGCTTGGTCGCCCAGCGGGCCTACTCCTACAATGAGCAGTTCTTC. Its translation is CASSLVAQRAYSYNEQFF.

J is TRBJ2-2 and V is TRBV28; 13 nucleotides line up with TRBD2. Germline loops: CDR1 MDHEN, CDR2 SYDVKM. The length of the CDR3 is 17 residues. V lost 5 bases and J lost 1; bases outside the gene matches: 4. CDR3 nucleotide sequence: TGTGCCAGCAGTCCGACTAGCGGGAGGATGAACACCGGGGAGCTGTTTTTT. This encodes CASSPTSGRMNTGELFF.

The chain uses TRBV7-9 and TRBJ2-7; D unclear. The germline CDR1 and CDR2 sequences are SEHNR and FQNEAQ (reference sequence). Trimming removed 5 bases from V and 2 bases from J, with 16 bases in between. The CDR3 length is 15 residues. CDR3 sequence: CASSPPESPTYEQYF. The CDR3 bases are TGTGCCAGCAGCCCCCCTGAATCACCTACCTACGAGCAGTACTTC.

The chain couples TRBV7-2 to TRBJ1-4; 7 bases are shared with TRBD1. Germline V CDR1 and CDR2: SGHTA, FQGNSA. The length of the CDR3 is 15 residues. V lost 4 bases to trimming and J lost 3 bases; unmatched junction nucleotides: 5. The CDR3 reads CASSSTGTANEKLFF. CDR3 DNA sequence: TGTGCCAGCAGCTCGACCGGGACAGCTAATGAAAAACTGTTTTTT.

The chain joins TRBV27 to TRBJ1-1; D is possibly TRBD1 (6 bases). This CDR3 comprises 14 residues. V was trimmed by 7 bases and J by 4 bases, leaving 16 bases between them. Per germline, CDR1 MNHEY and CDR2 SMNVEV (reference sequence). The CDR3 protein is CASMRGGVGTEAFF. The CDR3 nucleotides are TGTGCCAGCATGAGGGGGGGCGTTGGCACTGAAGCTTTCTTT.

J is TRBJ2-1 and V is TRBV19; D may be TRBD2 (6 bases). Germline V CDR1 and CDR2: LNHDA, SQIVND (reference sequence). CDR3 length: 14 residues. Deletions cut 3 bases from V and 8 bases from J, with 14 bases between. The CDR3 loop reads CASSIFLARDEQFF. CDR3 sequence (DNA): TGTGCCAGTAGTATTTTCCTAGCGCGGGATGAGCAGTTCTTC. Full variable domain (missing parts from reference TRBV19 and TRBJ2-1): DGGITQSPKYLFRKEGQNVTLSCEQNLNHDAMYWYRQDPGQGLRLIYYSQIVNDFQKGDIAEGYSVSREKKESFPLTVTSAQKNPTAFYLCASSIFLARDEQFFGPGTRLTVL.

The chain combines TRBV19 with TRBJ2-7; D is unclear. Germline CDR1 and CDR2: LNHDA and SQIVND (reference sequence). The CDR3 spans 13 residues. V lost 5 bases and J lost 3, with 11 bases in between. CDR3 sequence: CASSPAESYEQYF. CDR3 bases: TGTGCCAGTAGTCCCGCGGAGAGCTACGAGCAGTACTTC.

This clone was seen a handful of times. The chain joins TRBV11-2 to TRBJ2-1; D not certain. The CDR3 totals 12 residues. Deletions cut 5 bases from V and 8 bases from J, with 10 bases between. Germline values: CDR1 SGHAT, CDR2 FQNNGV. This CDR3 reads CASSISGYEQFF. The CDR3 DNA reads as TGTGCCAGCAGCATAAGTGGCTATGAGCAGTTCTTC.

The table lists this clone with a few counts. Other DNA sequences in this specimen translate into the identical CDR3. The V call is TRBV5-6, the J call TRBJ1-2; 7 bases line up with TRBD1. With 2 bases clipped from V and 6 bases from J, the junction kept 4 bases outside the gene matches. The CDR3 is made up of 13 amino acids. CDR1 SGHDT and CDR2 YYEEEE come from the germline V gene. CDR3 sequence reads: CASSFRQGDGYTF. CDR3 sequence (DNA): TGTGCCAGCAGCTTTAGACAGGGTGATGGCTACACCTTC.

J is TRBJ1-5 and V is TRBV28; tentatively, D is TRBD1 (6 bases). From germline, CDR1 is MDHEN and CDR2 SYDVKM. The CDR3 runs 17 residues. Trimming stripped 2 bases from V and 1 base from J, with 15 bases between. The CDR3 loop reads CASSLMTGGGSNQPQHF. In nucleotides, the CDR3 is TGTGCCAGCAGTTTAATGACAGGTGGAGGAAGCAATCAGCCCCAGCATTTT.

The rearrangement links TRBV5-1 to TRBJ1-6; 9 bases are shared with TRBD1. Germline V gene data show CDR1 as SGHRS and CDR2 as YFSETQ. Losses at the gene ends were 4 bases for V and 10 bases for J; bases not matched to a gene: 12. The CDR3 runs to 16 residues. CDR3 sequence (DNA): TGCGCCAGCAGCCCTGCAGTGGGACAGGGTCGGTCACCCCTCCACTTT. Translation gives CASSPAVGQGRSPLHF. Based on the CDR3 plus reference TRBV5-1 and TRBJ1-6, the full variable domain is KAGVTQTPRYLIKTRGQQVTLSCSPISGHRSVSWYQQTPGQGLQFLFEYFSETQRNKGNFPGRFSGRQFSNSRSEMNVSTLELGDSALYLCASSPAVGQGRSPLHFGNGTRLTVT.

The rearrangement joins TRBV2 to TRBJ2-1; 7 bases map to TRBD2. With V trimmed by 2 bases and J by 10 bases, 5 bases remained unmatched. This CDR3 region has 13 residues. Germline-derived CDR1 and CDR2 are SNHLY and FYNNEI. The CDR3 loop is CASSEWTRNEQFF. The DNA of the CDR3 is TGTGCCAGCAGTGAATGGACTAGAAACGAGCAGTTCTTC.

This clone occurred once. The V call is TRBV19, the J call TRBJ1-1; a possible D gene is TRBD1 (5 bases). V dropped 4 bases and J dropped 6 bases, with 30 bases sitting between them. Germline CDR1 reads LNHDA; CDR2 reads SQIVND (reference sequence). The CDR3 covers 19 residues. Written as DNA, the CDR3 is TGTGCCAGTAGTAGGCCCGGGACTTTAAACACTCTGACAATTTCTGAAGCTTTCTTT. It encodes CASSRPGTLNTLTISEAFF.

This clone was observed a single time. The chain links TRBV6-5 to TRBJ1-4; the match to TRBD1 covers 7 bases. This CDR3 is 14 amino acids long. The junction had 7 bases not matched to a gene; V was cut back by 2 bases and J by 10 bases. Per germline, CDR1 MNHEY and CDR2 SVGAGI. CDR3 sequence: CASSYNGQEGKLFF. CDR3 DNA: TGTGCCAGCAGTTACAACGGACAGGAGGGAAAACTGTTTTTT.

The chain has TRBV6-5 and TRBJ2-7, with 8 bases matching TRBD1. With V trimmed by 0 bases and J by 3 bases, 7 bases remained unmatched. Per the germline V gene, CDR1 is MNHEY and CDR2 is SVGAGI. The CDR3 totals 16 residues. This chain's CDR3 is CASSYSRTGWDYEQYF. DNA for the CDR3: TGTGCCAGCAGTTACTCCCGGACAGGGTGGGACTACGAGCAGTACTTC.

This sequence joins TRBV30 and TRBJ1-2, with D unclear. The CDR3 loop spans 13 amino acids. V was trimmed by 0 bases and J by 2 bases, leaving 7 bases between them. Germline assignment: CDR1 GTSNPN and CDR2 SVGIG (reference sequence). The CDR3 spells CAWSVQHNYGYTF. In nucleotides, the CDR3 is TGTGCCTGGAGTGTACAACACAACTATGGCTACACCTTC.

The chain combines TRBV19 with TRBJ1-4; 8 bases map to TRBD1. V was clipped by 4 bases and J by 5 bases; unmatched bases: 9. The V gene's germline CDR1 is LNHDA and CDR2 SQIVND (reference sequence). This CDR3 has 16 amino acids. The CDR3 spells CASSRRGTGANEKLFF. CDR3 sequence (DNA): TGTGCCAGTAGTAGAAGGGGGACAGGCGCAAATGAAAAACTGTTTTTT.

The chain joins TRBV10-3 to TRBJ2-7; a possible D gene is TRBD1 (6 bases). With 10 bases removed from V and 3 bases from J, the gap between germline ends came to 22 bases. This CDR3 contains 15 residues. The germline gives CDR1 ENHRY, CDR2 SYGVKD. The CDR3 DNA sequence: TGTGCCACCCGAACCGGGGCAGGGGACAACTACGAGCAGTACTTC. Translating gives CATRTGAGDNYEQYF.

The chain carries TRBV9 and TRBJ2-1; D is possibly TRBD1 (5 bases). The V and J ends lost 4 bases and 0 bases respectively, with 14 bases between them. There are 16 residues in the CDR3. Looked up from germline, CDR1 is SGDLS and CDR2 is YYNGEE. CDR3 DNA sequence: TGTGCCAGCAGCCCTGACCCTAGGGGCTCCTACAATGAGCAGTTCTTC. Translating it yields CASSPDPRGSYNEQFF.

The chain combines TRBV30 with TRBJ1-3, with no clear D. Trimming shortened V by 0 bases and J by 7 bases, and 7 bases separated the two germline ends. The germline gives CDR1 GTSNPN, CDR2 SVGIG (reference sequence). This CDR3 region has 12 residues. CDR3 sequence reads: CAWSVLENTIYF. The CDR3 nucleotides are TGTGCCTGGAGTGTACTGGAGAACACCATATATTTT.

The gene calls are TRBV28 and TRBJ2-5; 7 nucleotides align to TRBD1. V shed 5 bases, J shed 5 bases, and the junction held 8 bases outside the gene matches. The CDR3 has 14 amino acids. In germline, CDR1 is MDHEN, CDR2 SYDVKM. The CDR3 reads CASSVQGYLETQYF. CDR3 coding DNA: TGTGCCAGCAGTGTACAGGGGTACCTGGAGACCCAGTACTTC.

This chain uses TRBV9 with TRBJ1-3; the match to TRBD1 covers 7 bases. Germline assignment: CDR1 SGDLS and CDR2 YYNGEE. The CDR3 has 18 amino acids. Trimming cost V 4 bases and J 0 bases; bases outside gene matches: 13. CDR3 sequence reads: CASSQGPTGTSSGNTIYF. In nucleotides, the CDR3 is TGTGCCAGCAGCCAAGGTCCGACAGGGACTAGCTCTGGAAACACCATATATTTT.

This clone was found once. The rearrangement links TRBV18 to TRBJ1-3; weak D call: TRBD1 (5 bases). This CDR3 region has 16 residues. Germline V gene lookup returns CDR1 KGHSH and CDR2 LQKENI. V gave up 0 bases and J gave up 0 bases, with 9 bases separating them. CDR3 sequence: CASSPPSGASGNTIYF. The CDR3 coding sequence is TGTGCCAGCTCACCACCCTCTGGGGCCTCTGGAAACACCATATATTTT.

A single count supports this clone. The chain is built from TRBV15 and TRBJ2-5; D ambiguous. This CDR3 region has 14 residues. Germline CDR1 LNHNV, CDR2 YYDKDF (reference sequence). Deletions cut 3 bases from V and 5 bases from J, with 13 bases between. The CDR3 protein is CATSREGSGETQYF. CDR3 sequence (DNA): TGTGCCACCAGCAGGGAAGGTTCCGGGGAGACCCAGTACTTC. The variable domain in full, completed from reference TRBV15 and TRBJ2-5, reads DAMVIQNPRYQVTQFGKPVTLSCSQTLNHNVMYWYQQKSSQAPKLLFHYYDKDFNNEADTPDNFQSRRPNTSFCFLDIRSPGLGDTAMYLCATSREGSGETQYFGPGTRLLVL.

The genes are TRBV3-1 (or the pseudogene TRBV3-2) and TRBJ1-1; 9 bases line up with TRBD1. The V and J ends lost 2 bases and 11 bases, in that order; junction bases with no gene match: 3. Germline values: CDR1 LGHDT, CDR2 YNNKEL (reference sequence). This CDR3 has 12 residues. CDR3 amino acids: CASSQTGTGAFF. In DNA, the CDR3 is TGTGCCAGCAGCCAAACCGGGACAGGGGCTTTCTTT.

The chain joins TRBV7-8 to TRBJ2-7, with D possibly matching TRBD2 (5 bases). Per germline, CDR1 SGHVS and CDR2 FQNEAQ. The CDR3 consists of 15 residues. Trimming shortened V by 3 bases and J by 1 base, and 13 bases separated the two germline ends. The CDR3 nucleotides are TGTGCCAGCAGCTTTCTGCCCAGCGGATCCTACGAGCAGTACTTC. It codes for CASSFLPSGSYEQYF.

The sample holds a few counts of this clone. The junction differs from germline at one of its ends, possibly a read error. V usage is TRBV29-1 and J usage is TRBJ2-7; D perhaps matches TRBD2 (6 bases). The length of the CDR3 is 13 residues. CDR1 is SQVTM and CDR2 is ANQGSEA in the germline V gene. CDR3 nucleotides: TGCAGCGTTAAAGACACTGGGAGGAGGGAGCAGTACTTC. Translation gives CSVKDTGRREQYF.

The rearrangement joins TRBV2 to TRBJ1-5; 12 positions match TRBD1. The CDR3 loop spans 17 amino acids. The junction had 7 bases not matched to a gene; V was cut back by 6 bases and J by 1 base. Germline CDR1 reads SNHLY; CDR2 reads FYNNEI. In nucleotides, the CDR3 is TGTGCCAGCAGCGCGGGACAGGGGGCCGACAGCAATCAGCCCCAGCATTTT. It is translated as CASSAGQGADSNQPQHF.

The chain couples TRBV6-5 to TRBJ1-6; 7 bases line up with TRBD1. V was pared by 7 bases and J by 7 bases, with 7 bases of the junction left unmatched. CDR3 length: 14 amino acids. The germline gives CDR1 MNHEY, CDR2 SVGAGI. The CDR3 loop is CASTEGDRNSPLHF. In nucleotides, the CDR3 is TGTGCCAGCACCGAGGGGGACAGAAATTCACCCCTCCACTTT.